These 20 T cell receptor beta chains were sequenced from one sample in a study of blood T cells in healthy people across ages. With a J-beta primer mix and a sample-barcoded 5' primer, a second PCR ran about 6 to 11 cycles. TCRdb analysed the 5' RACE reads with MiXCR anew, one entry per CDR3 protein. In the table there are almost 800,000 distinct CDR3 sequences, 55% to 70% of which are singletons. Material for sequencing was blood. The origin of the receptors is a young man in good health.

The chain joins TRBV7-2 to TRBJ1-6; no clear D gene. Trimming removed 1 base at V and 6 bases at J, with 7 bases between. Germline assignment: CDR1 SGHTA and CDR2 FQGNSA. The CDR3 contains 14 residues. The CDR3 coding sequence is TGTGCCAGCAGCTTAGAATTGGTTAATTCACCCCTCCACTTT. Translating gives CASSLELVNSPLHF.

This clonotype was recorded a few times. The gene calls are TRBV20-1 and TRBJ2-5; 9 nucleotides align to TRBD2. The trim removed 6 bases at V and 5 bases at J, leaving 13 bases unmatched. This CDR3 comprises 15 residues. CDR1 DFQATT and CDR2 SNEGSKA come from the germline V gene (reference sequence). The CDR3 coding sequence is TGCAGTGCCAAGTCGCCTAGCGGGGATGGGGAGACCCAGTACTTC. It codes for CSAKSPSGDGETQYF.

A single count supports this clonotype. This chain connects TRBV20-1 to TRBJ2-2; D gene ambiguous. Trimming removed 3 bases from V and 6 bases from J, with 5 bases in between. The CDR3 runs to 11 residues. Germline loops: CDR1 DFQATT, CDR2 SNEGSKA (reference sequence). CDR3 sequence reads: CSASSAGELFF. For the CDR3, the DNA is TGCAGTGCTAGCAGTGCCGGGGAGCTGTTTTTT.

This clonotype has a handful of counts. This rearrangement joins TRBV20-1 to TRBJ2-1; D is undetermined. Trimming removed 6 bases from V and 6 bases from J, with 6 bases in between. Germline loops: CDR1 DFQATT, CDR2 SNEGSKA (reference sequence). This CDR3 has 10 residues. This CDR3 is CSAEFNEQFF. Here the CDR3 DNA reads TGCAGTGCCGAATTCAATGAGCAGTTCTTC.

This chain links TRBV7-2 with TRBJ2-5; D may be TRBD2 (5 bases). Deletions cut 5 bases from V and 3 bases from J, with 19 bases between. The CDR3 is 16 residues long. CDR1 is SGHTA, CDR2 FQGNSA, per germline. The CDR3: CASSLPGGEREETQYF. The CDR3 nucleotides are TGTGCCAGCAGCCTCCCCGGTGGGGAGAGGGAAGAGACCCAGTACTTC. The variable domain in full, completed from reference TRBV7-2 and TRBJ2-5, reads GAGVSQSPSNKVTEKGKDVELRCDPISGHTALYWYRQSLGQGLEFLIYFQGNSAPDKSGLPSDRFSAERTGGSVSTLTIQRTQQEDSAVYLCASSLPGGEREETQYFGPGTRLLVL.

This clonotype was counted only a few times. The genes are TRBV7-2 and TRBJ2-4; the D gene could be TRBD1 or TRBD2 (5 bases each). In germline, CDR1 is SGHTA, CDR2 FQGNSA. Between the trimmed V and J ends, which lost 3 bases and 6 bases, there was a span of 15 bases. CDR3 length: 15 amino acids. Here the CDR3 reads CASSLSTGPANIQYF. CDR3 DNA sequence: TGTGCCAGCAGCTTGTCGACGGGGCCGGCAAACATTCAGTACTTC.

The rearrangement uses TRBV7-2 and TRBJ2-6; the D gene is possibly TRBD2 (6 bases). This CDR3 spans 17 amino acids. The germline V gene encodes CDR1 SGHTA and CDR2 FQGNSA. The V end lost 4 bases, the J end lost 4 bases, and 17 bases lay between the germline ends. The CDR3 region is CASSSVTRLAGANVLTF. CDR3 DNA: TGTGCCAGCAGCTCGGTTACAAGGCTAGCGGGGGCCAACGTCCTGACTTTC.

The gene calls are TRBV7-2 and TRBJ2-3; 7 bases fit TRBD2. Germline V lookup: CDR1 SGHTA, CDR2 FQGNSA. The V segment lost 3 bases and the J segment 3 bases; nucleotides outside the gene matches: 6. The CDR3 length is 15 residues. The CDR3 sequence: CASSLKAGVTDTQYF. Written as DNA, the CDR3 is TGTGCCAGCAGCTTGAAGGCGGGAGTAACAGATACGCAGTATTTT.

This chain uses TRBV20-1 with TRBJ2-5; D is possibly TRBD2 (6 bases). With 3 bases removed from V and 3 bases from J, the gap between germline ends came to 14 bases. Germline loops: CDR1 DFQATT, CDR2 SNEGSKA (reference sequence). This CDR3 region has 14 residues. In DNA form, the CDR3 reads TGCAGTGCTAGTCCCGGGGGTTGGGAAGAGACCCAGTACTTC. This translates into CSASPGGWEETQYF.

V and J are TRBV4-2 and TRBJ2-3; D is possibly TRBD1 (5 bases). Between the trimmed V and J ends, which lost 1 base and 5 bases, there was a span of 13 bases. The CDR3 consists of 15 residues. CDR1 is LGHNA, CDR2 YNFKEQ, per germline. CDR3 sequence: CASSQVRGLGDTQYF. Here the CDR3 DNA reads TGTGCCAGCAGCCAAGTAAGGGGATTGGGAGATACGCAGTATTTT.

The chain combines TRBV6-2 or TRBV6-3 with TRBJ2-5; tentative D call: TRBD2 (5 bases). This CDR3 contains 10 residues. The germline V gene has CDR1 MNHEY and CDR2 SVGEGT. V shed 6 bases and J shed 13 bases, with 12 bases lying between them. CDR3 DNA: TGTGCCAGCAGCCGGGAAGTTTGGTACTTC. This sequence encodes CASSREVWYF.

This clonotype appeared a few times. The chain uses TRBV6-5 and TRBJ2-3, with a weak D call TRBD1 (5 bases). From germline, CDR1 is MNHEY and CDR2 SVGAGI. The CDR3 spans 13 residues. The ends were cut back, 6 bases at V and 4 bases at J, with 11 bases in the middle. DNA for the CDR3: TGTGCCAGCAGAAGATCCAGGGCAGATACGCAGTATTTT. Its protein is CASRRSRADTQYF.

V and J are TRBV20-1 and TRBJ1-2, with 7 positions matching TRBD1. Germline assignment: CDR1 DFQATT and CDR2 SNEGSKA (reference sequence). V dropped 3 bases and J dropped 6; count of bases not matched to a gene: 13. CDR3 length: 15 residues. The CDR3 protein is CSASNALTGMDGYTF. The DNA for the CDR3 is TGCAGTGCTAGTAACGCACTGACAGGGATGGATGGCTACACCTTC.

The chain is built from TRBV12-5 and TRBJ2-3; tentative D call: TRBD2 (6 bases). This CDR3 has 15 residues. V shed 2 bases and J shed 5 bases, with 14 bases lying between them. The germline V gene has CDR1 LGHNT and CDR2 FRNRAP. CDR3 residues: CASGLLLGRGDTQYF. The CDR3 bases are TGTGCTAGTGGTTTGTTGCTGGGGCGGGGAGATACGCAGTATTTT. The full variable domain, with the rest looked up from reference TRBV12-5 and TRBJ2-3, is DARVTQTPRHKVTEMGQEVTMRCQPILGHNTVFWYRQTMMQGLELLAYFRNRAPLDDSGMPKDRFSAEMPDATLATLKIQPSEPRDSAVYFCASGLLLGRGDTQYFGPGTRLTVL.

This clonotype was counted between two and nine times. The chain is built from TRBV5-1 and TRBJ2-5; maybe TRBD1 (6 bases). The V gene lost 0 bases and the J gene lost 5 bases, with 17 bases spanning the gap. Per the germline V gene, CDR1 is SGHRS and CDR2 is YFSETQ. The CDR3 runs 16 residues. The CDR3 loop is CASSLEGDPNLETQYF. DNA of the CDR3: TGCGCCAGCAGCTTGGAGGGGGACCCTAACCTTGAGACCCAGTACTTC.

This clonotype was found a few times. The chain is built from TRBV20-1 and TRBJ2-1; weak D call: TRBD2 (6 bases). CDR3 length: 15 residues. V shed 3 bases and J shed 0 bases, with 12 bases lying between them. CDR1 is DFQATT, CDR2 SNEGSKA, per germline (reference sequence). The CDR3 spells CSASRDSSSYNEQFF. CDR3 coding DNA: TGCAGTGCTAGCCGGGACTCCAGCTCCTACAATGAGCAGTTCTTC.

The table lists this clonotype with many counts. At one boundary the junction diverges from the germline segment, which might be a read error. This sequence joins TRBV5-1 and TRBJ2-6; D is unresolved. Germline V CDR1 and CDR2: SGHRS, YFSETQ. The CDR3 consists of 15 residues. The CDR3 sequence: CASSLVVSGANVLTF. In nucleotides, the CDR3 is TGTGCCAGCAGCTTAGTTGTCTCTGGGGCCAACGTCCTGACTTTC.

The rearrangement uses TRBV20-1 and TRBJ2-7; 10 bases line up with TRBD2. Germline V CDR1 and CDR2: DFQATT, SNEGSKA (reference sequence). This CDR3 has 15 amino acids. The V segment lost 6 bases and the J segment 2 bases; nucleotides outside the gene matches: 10. The CDR3 sequence is CSANPGTSATYEQYF. The CDR3, as DNA: TGCAGTGCGAATCCCGGGACTAGCGCTACCTACGAGCAGTACTTC.

The rearrangement uses TRBV7-2 and TRBJ1-1; D is unresolved. Germline assignment: CDR1 SGHTA and CDR2 FQGNSA. V lost 2 bases and J 5 bases, leaving 9 bases between the germline ends. The CDR3 spans 13 residues. CDR3 sequence (DNA): TGTGCCAGCAGCTTAATTCATTTGACTGAAGCTTTCTTT. It encodes CASSLIHLTEAFF.

The chain links TRBV27 to TRBJ2-3; 11 nucleotides match TRBD2. Germline V gene sequence: CDR1 MNHEY, CDR2 SMNVEV (reference sequence). CDR3 length equals 16 residues. J lost 6 bases, V lost 5 bases, and 10 bases had no gene match. CDR3 sequence reads: CASSQTSGMAPDTQYF. Written as DNA, the CDR3 is TGTGCCAGCAGTCAGACTAGCGGGATGGCACCCGATACGCAGTATTTT.